This T cell receptor (beta chain) was identified during a study of blood T cell repertoires in COVID-19. In the study overall: Nucleic acid was either cDNA or gDNA, and it came from T cells, B-cell-depleted T cells, or PBMCs.

Under the authors' procedure: Amplifying reference gene primers gave estimates of nucleated cell counts. TCRdb's copy holds only in-frame clones and misses some; the assay was immunoSEQ multiplex PCR. Clone size and the V and J calls come from that table; the DNA yielded D and trimming. The data contain around 130,000 clones, over 60% of them seen just once; the ten biggest clones take up roughly 8.6%. The CDR3 length is 14 residues. J lost 3 bases, V lost 5 bases, and 4 bases had no gene match. Germline CDR1 and CDR2: MNHNY and SVGAGI (reference sequence). V is TRBV6-6 and J is TRBJ2-7, with 10 bases identical to TRBD1. Sequencing input: peripheral blood. The receptor was isolated from a human donor in a cohort sampled during active COVID-19. The CDR3 protein is CASSPWTGGYEQYF. CDR3 bases: TGTGCCAGCAGTCCTTGGACAGGGGGCTACGAGCAGTACTTC.